This entry features one T cell receptor beta chain sequence. This entry is derived from a study of T cell changes during pregnancy in multiple sclerosis. Method: immunoSEQ multiplex PCR; TCRdb's copy keeps in-frame clones and lacks some. The sample contains over 85,000 clones, under 95% of which appear only once. Sequencing was performed on peripheral blood, taken in the first trimester of pregnancy. The receptor comes from a female donor in good health, enrolled as a control in a pregnancy study.

The CDR3 reads CATRTGQSYEQYF. CDR3 in DNA: TGTGCCACCAGGACAGGCCAATCCTACGAGCAGTACTTC. V is TRBV15 and J is TRBJ2-7, with D maybe TRBD1 (6 bases). The V gene's germline CDR1 is LNHNV and CDR2 YYDKDF (reference sequence). This CDR3 has 13 amino acids. The V end lost 6 bases, the J end lost 1 base, and 10 bases lay between the germline ends.